Given below is one T cell receptor beta chain in context. No antigen is known for it. No quality values exist for individual bases; no much larger clone is one base distant. TCRbeta CDR3 regions were amplified from genomic DNA by means of the immunoSEQ Assay, a bias-controlled multiplex PCR. The source study handled its data this way. Within the assay, amplification of reference gene primers was used to estimate how many nucleated cells each sample contained. To quantify the absolute abundance of each unique TCRbeta CDR3 rearrangement, sequence reads were collapsed and filtered. For each sample, productive Simpson clonality was calculated by taking the square root of Simpson's diversity index across productive rearrangements. In its TCRdb copy, this immuneACCESS table keeps in-frame sequences only and misses some clones. Where compared with another copy, unresolved V genes explain less than half of these, and the others have no known cause. From that table come the V and J calls and clone size; the DNA was used to work out D and trimming. The sample table lists roughly 310,000 clones, roughly nine tenths of them with a count of one. Of the sample, approximately 2.5% is held by the ten largest clones.

V lost 2 bases and J lost 7 bases; the stretch between them is 12 bases long. Via the germline V gene, CDR1 is SGHRS and CDR2 YFSETQ. The cysteine opens and the phenylalanine closes a CDR3 of 14 amino acids. The only DNA kept is the CDR3, 42 bases in frame from the first base. Enrolling through a virtual design, the prospective study's participants ranged in age from about 18 to 100 years and lived across around 25 United States geographic areas. In the prospective study, participants were assigned to cohorts based on the clinical history participants reported in a screening survey and a study questionnaire. Recovered participants in ImmuneRACE Cohort 3 were defined by two consecutive negative NP/OP PCR tests, clearance by a healthcare professional, or resolution of symptoms. In the prospective study, whole blood, serum and a nasopharyngeal or oropharyngeal swab were collected from each participant by mobile phlebotomists. Over a roughly 2-month period, participants in the prospective study had the option of providing additional blood draws and questionnaires. Before DNA extraction, blood samples from the prospective study were shipped at room temperature or frozen.

This entry belongs to a study of blood T cell repertoires in COVID-19 (dated by TCRdb to about 2020). Regarding the research as a whole: Samples from collaborators originated in the United States, Italy and Spain and spanned both the acute and convalescent phases of COVID-19. The samples were drawn from the first 160 participants of the ongoing ImmuneRACE study and from 1,254 subjects provided by 6 global collaborators. Subjects who had been exposed to COVID-19, were actively infected with it, or had recovered from it provided the deeply sampled blood TCRbeta repertoires that made up the dataset. Where available, HLA class I and class II types were obtained from metadata supplied by the sample provider rather than from assay-based typing. Sample metadata almost always included a de-identified subject ID, COVID-19 status, age in years and sex. The repertoires were released in a freely available public database intended as a resource for research on the immune response to SARS-CoV-2. The material from the prospective study consisted of cDNA or gDNA derived from T cells, B-cell-depleted T cells, or PBMCs. The study at large found these results: The amount of clinical and demographic metadata varied by source and participant and was provided uncurated.

Material: PBMCs or T cells enriched from blood (not recorded which). The receptor's source is a man in his sixties who had recovered from COVID-19. The rearrangement combines TRBV5-1 with TRBJ1-4, with the D gene not clear enough to name. The CDR3 protein is CASSFGDFGEKLFF. The DNA is as follows: TGCGCCAGCAGCTTTGGAGATTTCGGTGAAAAACTGTTTTTT.